Detailed here is one TCR beta chain. Authors' processing steps: Nucleated cell counts were estimated from reference gene primer amplification. TCRdb keeps only in-frame clones here, not all; method: immunoSEQ multiplex PCR. V, J and clone size are those of that table, while D and trimming were read from the DNA. The sample includes 380,000 or so clones, 88% seen only once; the top ten take 0.97%. The sample is drawn from a study of blood T cell repertoires in COVID-19. Recruits, aged 18 to 89 years, lived in 24 US areas. The CDR3 contains 15 residues. V was shortened by 9 bases and J by 0 bases, with 15 bases between the two germline ends. Germline lookup yields CDR1 MNHEY and CDR2 SVGAGI.

The chain joins TRBV6-5 to TRBJ1-3; a weak D match, TRBD1 (5 bases). What was sequenced was PBMCs or T cells enriched from blood (not recorded which). The clonotype comes from a young woman with acute COVID-19. CDR3 nucleotides: TGTGCCAGTAGGGGAGGCAGGTACTCTGGAAACACCATATATTTT. Translated, it gives CASRGGRYSGNTIYF.